This TCR beta chain was captured by sequencing in a study of cytomegalovirus exposure and HLA in healthy donors. In the study overall: In a later analysis, it was reported that the roughly 120 validation repertoires had been produced on the same platform as the 670 or so repertoires belonging to the first cohort. Overall study results and limits: The majority of TCR sequences were rare, yet some public TCRs appeared in many donors. Reported performance of the classifier showed diagnosis of cytomegalovirus status with high specificity and sensitivity.

CDR1 and CDR2 from the germline V gene are SGDLS and YYNGEE. The length of the CDR3 is 20 residues. V was pared by 4 bases and J by 6 bases, with 22 bases of the junction left unmatched. Sequencing used immunoSEQ multiplex PCR; TCRdb keeps in-frame clones, though not all of them. The sample has roughly 75,000 clones; around 94% are singletons. Details on this clone: Its antigen is not identified.

Sequenced: PBMCs. This sequence was found in a young woman in good health and CMV-seronegative. The chain carries TRBV9 and TRBJ2-2; 9 nucleotides line up with TRBD1. CDR3 region: CASSPHQPLGQGRVPGELFF. CDR3 coding DNA: TGTGCCAGCAGCCCCCATCAGCCTCTGGGACAGGGTAGGGTCCCCGGGGAGCTGTTTTTT.